Sequencing of this T cell receptor (beta chain) was carried out in a study of T cell responses to AZD1222 COVID-19 vaccine. Study-wide results and caveats: Spike-specific TCR breadth and depth both grew after two AZD1222 doses. Vaccine-associated CD4 TCRs ranged over spike, dominating at 160-218 and 743-854.

The protocol was immunoSEQ multiplex PCR, while the TCRdb copy is restricted to in-frame clones and leaves out a portion. The sample lists fewer than 120,000 clones, roughly 90% occurring once. Analyses pooled second doses at about 4 or about 12 weeks. Trimming took 4 bases from V and 0 from J, leaving 11 bases between them. This CDR3 contains 15 residues. Germline-derived CDR1 and CDR2 are ENHRY and SYGVKD. In regard to this clone: Its antigen is not identified.

The sequencing here drew on peripheral blood, taken 28 days after the second AZD1222 dose. This clonotype was sampled from an adult who received the AZD1222 COVID-19 vaccine. The chain couples TRBV10-3 to TRBJ2-3, with TRBD2 as a possible D gene (5 bases). The CDR3 nucleotides read TGTGCCATCAGTGTCTCTAGCACTAGCACAGATACGCAGTATTTT. Its translation: CAISVSSTSTDTQYF.